The source of this T cell receptor beta chain is a study of persistence of HIV-infected CD4 T cells. Study-wide background: Donors were ART-treated; their CMV- and Gag-responding CD4+ T cells were isolated.

To note about this clone: The antigen is undetermined. It is unclear where the CDR3 begins or ends on the DNA, so no DNA is shown, and the CDR3 is as TCRdb lists it.

Germline V gene sequence: CDR1 MGHDK, CDR2 SYGVNS. Inclusive of both ends, the CDR3 amounts to 14 amino acids. The libraries were made with immunoSEQ version 4 in survey mode. Template was genomic DNA at around 10 ng/uL, with up to 1 ug used per sample. Method: immunoSEQ multiplex PCR; TCRdb's copy keeps in-frame clones and lacks some. Among around 28,000 clones listed, approximately 78% were seen once. The stimulus was lysate of CMV-infected fibroblasts, around 10 ug/mL. CD40L-negative CD69-negative CD45RO-high memory CD4+ T cells were sorted as populations depleted of antigen-responding cells. Inclusion required CMV-positive serology and CD4+ counts above 400 cells/uL.

The sequencing used CD4+ T cells sorted from PBMCs after approximately 19-hour stimulation, collected from a patient who received antiretroviral therapy. This sequence joins TRBV25-1 and TRBJ2-1; the listed D gene, TRBD2, was not tested against the DNA. The TCR comes from an adult woman with HIV who was CMV-seropositive. This chain's CDR3 is CASSILGGSNEQFF.